This T cell receptor (beta chain) was identified during a study of blood T cell repertoires in COVID-19. Study context: PBMCs, B-cell-depleted T cells, or T cells were the source of the cDNA or gDNA that made up the material.

V was clipped by 4 bases and J by 0 bases; unmatched bases: 3. Germline values: CDR1 SGHRS, CDR2 YFSETQ. The CDR3 spans 15 residues. As originally analysed: Amplified reference gene primers provided the basis for estimating nucleated cell counts. Data came from immunoSEQ multiplex PCR; TCRdb stores just in-frame clones and leaves some out. That table furnishes V, J and clone size, whereas the DNA furnished D and trimming. The top ten hold 7.5% to 10% of the sample, which has 200,000 to 250,000 clones, just under 85% seen once. The source of this sequence is an elderly man with acute or convalescent COVID-19. The chain uses TRBV5-1 and TRBJ2-2, with TRBD1 matching 7 bases. The sample comprised peripheral blood. The CDR3 region is CASSRGQPNTGELFF. CDR3 bases: TGCGCCAGCAGCCGGGGACAGCCGAACACCGGGGAGCTGTTTTTT.